These 7 T cell receptor beta chains were sequenced from one sample in a study of cytomegalovirus exposure and HLA in healthy donors. PCR used 60 Vbeta primers and 13 Jbeta primers. The method was immunoSEQ multiplex PCR; TCRdb's version includes in-frame clones alone and lacks a portion of them. The sample lists about 90,000 clones, 65% seen once, with roughly 21% in the top ten. Sequencing input: PBMCs. Source of these receptors: a woman aged 45 to 65 in good health and CMV-seropositive.

The V and J genes are TRBV4-2 and TRBJ1-4; TRBD1 might be the D (5 bases). V shed 0 bases and J shed 7 bases, with 12 bases lying between them. Germline CDR1 and CDR2: LGHNA and YNFKEQ. CDR3 length equals 15 residues. The DNA of the CDR3 is TGTGCCAGCAGCCAAGAAAGGGGAAGTAGTGAAAAACTGTTTTTT. Amino acid sequence: CASSQERGSSEKLFF.

This chain connects TRBV6-6 to TRBJ1-1, with 11 nucleotides matching TRBD1. The CDR3 consists of 12 residues. J lost 12 bases, V lost 7 bases, and 7 bases had no gene match. CDR1 is MNHNY and CDR2 is SVGAGI in the germline V gene (reference sequence). In DNA form, the CDR3 reads TGTGCCAGCACCAGGGACAGGGGGATAACTTTCTTT. Amino acid sequence: CASTRDRGITFF.

The V gene is TRBV5-6, the J gene TRBJ2-1; TRBD2 agrees at 14 bases. From germline, CDR1 is SGHDT and CDR2 YYEEEE. The ends lost 0 bases at V and 0 bases at J; junction bases unmatched: 5. The CDR3 has 19 residues. The CDR3 region has the DNA TGTGCCAGCAGCTTGGGGGGACTAGCGGGAGCGAGCTCCTACAATGAGCAGTTCTTC. Encoded protein: CASSLGGLAGASSYNEQFF.

The chain is built from TRBV5-1 and TRBJ2-1, with TRBD1 matching 11 bases. Losses at the gene ends were 1 base for V and 15 bases for J; bases not matched to a gene: 12. The CDR3 runs to 15 residues. Germline CDR1 reads SGHRS; CDR2 reads YFSETQ. The CDR3 loop reads CASSLSSGQGASWFF. DNA for the CDR3: TGCGCCAGCAGCTTGTCATCCGGACAGGGGGCGTCTTGGTTCTTC. The full variable domain, in which reference TRBV5-1 and TRBJ2-1 provide the parts outside the CDR3, is KAGVTQTPRYLIKTRGQQVTLSCSPISGHRSVSWYQQTPGQGLQFLFEYFSETQRNKGNFPGRFSGRQFSNSRSEMNVSTLELGDSALYLCASSLSSGQGASWFFGPGTRLTVL.

The genes are TRBV7-8 and TRBJ1-1; no firm D call. CDR3 length: 14 residues. The germline V gene has CDR1 SGHVS and CDR2 FQNEAQ. V lost 1 base to trimming and J lost 1 base, with 7 bases between them. CDR3: CASSLDRTNTEAFF. CDR3 nucleotides: TGTGCCAGCAGCTTAGACAGAACGAACACTGAAGCTTTCTTT.

The chain combines TRBV4-1 with TRBJ2-2; a possible D gene is TRBD1 (6 bases). The CDR3 sequence is 18 residues long. Germline CDR1 reads MGHRA; CDR2 reads YSYEKL. Between the trimmed V and J ends, which lost 5 bases and 0 bases, there was a span of 19 bases. CDR3 sequence: CASSDTGTIFTNTGELFF. CDR3 DNA sequence: TGCGCCAGCAGCGATACCGGGACAATCTTTACGAACACCGGGGAGCTGTTTTTT.

This chain uses TRBV18 with TRBJ2-6, with D possibly being TRBD1 (5 bases). Looked up from germline, CDR1 is KGHSH and CDR2 is LQKENI. V was trimmed by 1 base and J by 8 bases, leaving 9 bases between them. CDR3 length: 14 amino acids. The CDR3 reads CASSPQQDTNVLTF. As DNA, the CDR3 is TGTGCCAGCTCACCACAGCAGGACACCAACGTCCTGACTTTC. Full variable domain (rest looked up from reference TRBV18 and TRBJ2-6): NAGVMQNPRHLVRRRGQEARLRCSPMKGHSHVYWYRQLPEEGLKFMVYLQKENIIDESGMPKERFSAEFPKEGPSILRIQQVVRGDSAAYFCASSPQQDTNVLTFGAGSRLTVL.